The 2 T cell receptor beta chains presented below share a single source sample, sequenced in a study of OX40 agonist ivuxolimab in advanced cancers. Profiling relied on immunoSEQ multiplex PCR, and the TCRdb table lists in-frame clones only, not all of them. The repertoire holds 50,000 to 85,000 clones, with roughly 87% as singletons. The sample was CD4+ or CD8+ T cells sorted from blood, taken in a trial of the OX40 agonist ivuxolimab. The origin of the receptors is an adult with an advanced solid tumor such as melanoma, head and neck, liver or kidney cancer.

On this clone itself: At one of its ends the junction is not consistent with the germline gene, which may arise from a read error. The chain has TRBV5-1 and TRBJ1-2, with D hard to call. The CDR3 sequence is 14 residues long. Germline values: CDR1 SGHRS, CDR2 YFSETQ. CDR3 sequence: CASSWADINYGYTF. DNA for the CDR3: TGTGCCAGCAGCTGGGCAGACATTAACTATGGCTACACCTTC.

This clone was seen once. V usage is TRBV29-1 and J usage is TRBJ1-2; 11 bases agree with TRBD1. J gave up 0 bases and V 6 bases, and 6 bases lay outside the gene matches. From germline, CDR1 is SQVTM and CDR2 ANQGSEA. This CDR3 has 15 amino acids. The DNA for the CDR3 is TGCAGCGTGGTAGGACAGGGGGCGCCTAACTATGGCTACACCTTC. Translated, it gives CSVVGQGAPNYGYTF.